Listed below are T cell receptor beta chains from one sample, sequenced in a study of cytomegalovirus exposure and HLA in healthy donors. Generated by immunoSEQ multiplex PCR, the TCRdb table keeps only in-frame clones and is missing some. The table shows roughly 63,000 clones, with about three quarters occurring only once. Sequencing used PBMCs. The receptors shown here come from a man in his forties or fifties in good health and CMV-seropositive. Both conserved end residues are part of each CDR3. A D gene is named only where the DNA matches it firmly. Clone size, where shown, is once, few, many, or a class for clones that have expanded.

TRBJ1-5	once	TRBD1	TRBV18	CASSRGTGEPQHF	TGTGCCAGCTCACGCGGGACAGGGGAGCCCCAGCATTTT
TRBJ1-1	once	.	TRBV20-1	CSAARQTEAFF	TGCAGTGCGGCCCGTCAGACTGAAGCTTTCTTT
TRBJ2-7	.	.	TRBV27	CASARTDSSYEQYF	TGTGCCAGCGCCAGAACTGACTCTTCCTACGAGCAGTACTTC
TRBJ2-5	.	TRBD2	TRBV7-6	CASSASSGGETQYF	TGTGCCAGCAGCGCCTCTAGCGGAGGAGAGACCCAGTACTTC
TRBJ1-2	.	TRBD1	TRBV4-2	CASSPDRGSYGYTF	TGTGCCAGCAGCCCCGACAGGGGTAGCTATGGCTACACCTTC
TRBJ1-1	few	TRBD1	TRBV5-1	CASSLVTGGASTEAFF	TGCGCCAGCAGCCTGGTAACAGGGGGCGCAAGTACTGAAGCTTTCTTT
TRBJ2-7	few	TRBD2	TRBV5-1	CASSTGGYEQYF	TGCGCCAGCAGCACCGGGGGGTACGAGCAGTACTTC
TRBJ1-5	few	.	TRBV2	CASRGDYSNQPQHF	TGTGCCAGCAGGGGCGATTATAGCAATCAGCCCCAGCATTTT
TRBJ2-1	.	TRBD2	TRBV6-6	CASRPSGASYNEQFF	TGTGCCAGCAGACCCAGCGGGGCTTCCTACAATGAGCAGTTCTTC
TRBJ2-1	.	TRBD2	TRBV7-9	CASSLGTSGLMPQFF	TGTGCCAGCAGCCTAGGGACTAGCGGTCTGATGCCGCAGTTCTTC
TRBJ2-1	.	TRBD2	TRBV10-3	CAISESPGRGGINEQFF	TGTGCCATCAGTGAGTCCCCAGGGCGGGGGGGCATCAATGAGCAGTTCTTC
TRBJ1-3	.	TRBD1	TRBV5-1	CASSLYRDRERNTIYF	TGCGCCAGCAGCTTATACCGGGACAGGGAAAGAAACACCATATATTTT
TRBJ2-2	.	.	TRBV6-5	CASSKNRGGTGELFF	TGTGCCAGCAGTAAAAACAGGGGGGGCACCGGGGAGCTGTTTTTT
TRBJ2-1	few	TRBD1	TRBV29-1	CSVGGQNNEQFF	TGCAGCGTTGGGGGACAGAACAATGAGCAGTTCTTC
TRBJ2-7	.	.	TRBV29-1	CSGGTSYEQYF	TGCAGCGGTGGGACTTCCTACGAGCAGTACTTC
TRBJ2-7	.	TRBD2	TRBV15	CATSRTSESSYEQYF	TGTGCCACCAGCAGGACTAGCGAGAGCTCCTACGAGCAGTACTTC
TRBJ2-2	.	TRBD1	TRBV7-9	CASSWDRATTGELFF	TGTGCCAGCAGCTGGGACAGGGCGACCACCGGGGAGCTGTTTTTT
TRBJ1-1	.	.	TRBV27	CASWQNTEAFF	TGTGCCAGCTGGCAGAACACTGAAGCTTTCTTT
TRBJ1-4	.	.	TRBV9	CASSAFGQSTNEKLFF	TGTGCCAGCAGCGCCTTCGGACAATCAACTAATGAAAAACTGTTTTTT
TRBJ1-3	.	.	TRBV6-5	CASKPHREGNTIYF	TGTGCCAGCAAGCCCCACAGGGAGGGAAACACCATATATTTT
TRBJ2-7	.	.	TRBV7-2	CASSLVREYEQYF	TGTGCCAGCAGCTTAGTCCGCGAGTACGAGCAGTACTTC
TRBJ2-7	once	.	TRBV15	CATSRDLEGGGEQYF	TGTGCCACCAGCAGAGATCTAGAGGGCGGCGGGGAGCAGTACTTC
TRBJ1-2	.	TRBD1	TRBV7-2	CASSLAPNFRTGAFGGYTF	TGTGCCAGCAGCTTAGCACCAAACTTCCGGACAGGGGCGTTCGGTGGCTACACCTTC
TRBJ1-2	.	.	TRBV5-4	CASSQLTSGLGYTF	TGTGCCAGCAGCCAATTAACCTCCGGTTTGGGCTACACCTTC
TRBJ1-1	.	.	TRBV30	CASSGLSEAFF	TGTGCCTCGTCAGGGTTATCGGAAGCTTTCTTT
TRBJ2-5	.	.	TRBV5-1	CASSLAEETQYF	TGCGCCAGCAGCTTGGCAGAAGAGACCCAGTACTTC
TRBJ2-7	.	.	TRBV19	CASSPGGRGSYEQYF	TGTGCCAGTAGTCCCGGGGGACGGGGTTCCTACGAGCAGTACTTC
TRBJ2-3	.	.	TRBV2	CASSDGQSTDTQYF	TGTGCCAGCAGTGACGGACAGAGCACAGATACGCAGTATTTT
TRBJ2-5	.	TRBD2	TRBV5-1	CASSPHAGGGTETQYF	TGCGCCAGCAGCCCTCATGCGGGAGGAGGAACGGAGACCCAGTACTTC
TRBJ2-2	.	.	TRBV11-2	CASTLRGPGELFF	TGTGCCAGCACCCTCCGTGGCCCCGGGGAGCTGTTTTTT
TRBJ1-4	.	.	TRBV7-9	CASSLADLPGEKLFF	TGTGCCAGCAGCTTAGCAGATTTACCAGGTGAAAAACTGTTTTTT
TRBJ2-1	.	.	TRBV10-1	CASSVSGGGNEQFF	TGCGCCAGCAGTGTTTCGGGGGGCGGCAATGAGCAGTTCTTC
TRBJ2-1	.	TRBD2	TRBV4-1	CASSIAGVSYNEQFF	TGCGCCAGCAGCATAGCGGGAGTCTCCTACAATGAGCAGTTCTTC
TRBJ2-5	.	TRBD2	TRBV5-1	CASSSITSGRAGLETQYF	TGCGCCAGCAGCTCGATTACTAGCGGGAGGGCCGGGTTGGAGACCCAGTACTTC
TRBJ2-5	.	TRBD2	TRBV29-1	CSVEDPGLAGGLETQYF	TGCAGCGTTGAAGACCCCGGACTAGCGGGGGGGCTGGAGACCCAGTACTTC
TRBJ1-1	few	.	TRBV6-1	CASSGQGNTEAFF	TGTGCCAGCAGTGGGCAGGGAAACACTGAAGCTTTCTTT
TRBJ2-7	few	.	TRBV5-4	CASSGRRKEDEQYF	TGTGCCAGCAGCGGGAGGCGTAAGGAGGACGAGCAGTACTTC
TRBJ2-2	.	TRBD2	TRBV19	CASSIDKHGLAGERRNTGELFF	TGTGCCAGTAGTATAGATAAGCACGGACTAGCGGGAGAAAGGAGGAACACCGGGGAGCTGTTTTTT
TRBJ2-3	.	TRBD1	TRBV2	CASTQGITQYF	TGTGCCAGCACACAGGGGATAACGCAGTATTTT
TRBJ2-5	.	.	TRBV7-7	CASSKLDSVVETQYF	TGTGCCAGCAGCAAACTCGACAGCGTGGTGGAGACCCAGTACTTC
TRBJ2-7	.	.	TRBV21-1	CASSRGQLSYEQYF	TGTGCCAGCAGCCGTGGACAGCTCTCCTACGAGCAGTACTTC
TRBJ2-2	.	.	TRBV14	CASSQVKTGTGELFF	TGTGCCAGCAGCCAAGTAAAGACAGGCACCGGGGAGCTGTTTTTT
TRBJ2-3	.	TRBD1	TRBV7-8	CASSPDRGADTQYF	TGTGCCAGCAGCCCGGACAGGGGCGCAGATACGCAGTATTTT
TRBJ2-7	.	TRBD1	TRBV6-5	CASSSPDRVYEQYF	TGTGCCAGCAGTTCCCCGGACAGGGTCTACGAGCAGTACTTC
TRBJ1-1	.	TRBD1	TRBV7-9	CASSPRTGGAEAFF	TGTGCCAGCAGCCCAAGGACAGGGGGGGCTGAAGCTTTCTTT
TRBJ1-2	.	.	TRBV5-6	CASSFLRGGYTF	TGTGCCAGCAGCTTCCTCAGGGGTGGCTACACCTTC
TRBJ2-2	few	.	TRBV2	CASSEAGVSGELFF	TGTGCCAGCAGTGAAGCAGGGGTCTCCGGGGAGCTGTTTTTT